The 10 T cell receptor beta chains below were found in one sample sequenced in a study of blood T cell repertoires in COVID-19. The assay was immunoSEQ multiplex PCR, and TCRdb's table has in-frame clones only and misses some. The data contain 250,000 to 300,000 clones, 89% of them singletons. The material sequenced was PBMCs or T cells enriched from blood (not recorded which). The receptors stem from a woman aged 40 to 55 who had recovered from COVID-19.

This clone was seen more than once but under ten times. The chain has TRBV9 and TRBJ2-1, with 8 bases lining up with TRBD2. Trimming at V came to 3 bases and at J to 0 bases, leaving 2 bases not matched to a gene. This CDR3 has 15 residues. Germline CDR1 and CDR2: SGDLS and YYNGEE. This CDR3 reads CASSASGSSYNEQFF. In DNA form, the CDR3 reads TGTGCCAGCAGCGCAAGCGGGAGCTCCTACAATGAGCAGTTCTTC.

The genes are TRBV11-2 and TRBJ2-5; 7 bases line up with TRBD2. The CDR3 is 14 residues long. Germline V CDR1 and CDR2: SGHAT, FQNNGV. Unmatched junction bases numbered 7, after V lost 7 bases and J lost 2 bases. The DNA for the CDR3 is TGTGCCAGCACCGGATCCGGGAGGCAAGAGACCCAGTACTTC. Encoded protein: CASTGSGRQETQYF. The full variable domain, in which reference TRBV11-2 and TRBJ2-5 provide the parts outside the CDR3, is EAGVAQSPRYKIIEKRQSVAFWCNPISGHATLYWYQQILGQGPKLLIQFQNNGVVDDSQLPKDRFSAERLKGVDSTLKIQPAKLEDSAVYLCASTGSGRQETQYFGPGTRLLVL.

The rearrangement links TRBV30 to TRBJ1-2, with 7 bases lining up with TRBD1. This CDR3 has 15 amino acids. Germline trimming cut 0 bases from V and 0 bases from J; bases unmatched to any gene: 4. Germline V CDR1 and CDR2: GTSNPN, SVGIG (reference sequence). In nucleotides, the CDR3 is TGTGCCTGGAGTGTGGGGACAGTATCTAACTATGGCTACACCTTC. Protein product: CAWSVGTVSNYGYTF.

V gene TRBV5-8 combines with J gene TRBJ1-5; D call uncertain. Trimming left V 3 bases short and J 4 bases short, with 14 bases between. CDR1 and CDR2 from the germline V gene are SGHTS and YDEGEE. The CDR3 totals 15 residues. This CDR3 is CASSSPGSRNQPQHF. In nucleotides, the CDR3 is TGTGCCAGCAGCTCGCCGGGAAGTCGAAATCAGCCCCAGCATTTT.

DNA for the CDR3: TGTGCCAGCAGCTTACGCGGGCCTTGGGACATTCAGTACTTC. Amino acids: CASSLRGPWDIQYF. The J gene is TRBJ2-4, the V gene TRBV11-2, with a weak D call TRBD2 (5 bases). This CDR3 region has 14 residues. Trimming stripped 2 bases from V and 8 bases from J, with 13 bases between. The germline V gene encodes CDR1 SGHAT and CDR2 FQNNGV.

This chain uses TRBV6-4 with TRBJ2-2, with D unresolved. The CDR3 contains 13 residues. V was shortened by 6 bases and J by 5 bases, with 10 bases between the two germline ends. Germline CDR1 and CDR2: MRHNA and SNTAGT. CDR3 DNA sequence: TGTGCCAGCAGGCCCGACTTTACCGGGGAGCTGTTTTTT. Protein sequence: CASRPDFTGELFF.

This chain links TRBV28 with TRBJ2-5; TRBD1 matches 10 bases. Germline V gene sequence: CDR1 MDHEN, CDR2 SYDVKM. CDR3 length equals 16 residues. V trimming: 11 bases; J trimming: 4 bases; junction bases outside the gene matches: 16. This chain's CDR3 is CAESEAGQGMGETQYF. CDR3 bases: TGTGCCGAAAGTGAAGCGGGACAGGGGATGGGAGAGACCCAGTACTTC.

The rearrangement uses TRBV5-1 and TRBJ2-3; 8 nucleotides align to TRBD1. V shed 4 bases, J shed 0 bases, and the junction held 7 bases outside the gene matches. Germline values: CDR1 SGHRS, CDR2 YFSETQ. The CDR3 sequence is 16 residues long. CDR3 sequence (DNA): TGCGCCAGCAGCGGCACAGGGGGATCTAGCACAGATACGCAGTATTTT. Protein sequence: CASSGTGGSSTDTQYF. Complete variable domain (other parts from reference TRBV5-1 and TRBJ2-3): KAGVTQTPRYLIKTRGQQVTLSCSPISGHRSVSWYQQTPGQGLQFLFEYFSETQRNKGNFPGRFSGRQFSNSRSEMNVSTLELGDSALYLCASSGTGGSSTDTQYFGPGTRLTVL.

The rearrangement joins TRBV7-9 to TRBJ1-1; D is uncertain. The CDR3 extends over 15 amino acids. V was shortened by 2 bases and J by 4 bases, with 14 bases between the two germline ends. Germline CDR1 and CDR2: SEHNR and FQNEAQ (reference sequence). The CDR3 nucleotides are TGTGCCAGCAGCTTAATTTCTCTACGAGGCACTGAAGCTTTCTTT. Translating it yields CASSLISLRGTEAFF. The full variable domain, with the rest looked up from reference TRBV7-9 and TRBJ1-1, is DTGVSQNPRHKITKRGQNVTFRCDPISEHNRLYWYRQTLGQGPEFLTYFQNEAQLEKSRLLSDRFSAERPKGSFSTLEIQRTEQGDSAMYLCASSLISLRGTEAFFGQGTRLTVV.

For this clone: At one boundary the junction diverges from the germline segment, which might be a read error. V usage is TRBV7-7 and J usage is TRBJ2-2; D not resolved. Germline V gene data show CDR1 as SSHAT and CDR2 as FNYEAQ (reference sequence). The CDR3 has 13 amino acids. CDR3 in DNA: TGTGCTAGCAGCTCGGGGAACACCGGGGAGCTGTTTTTT. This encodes CASSSGNTGELFF.